The 27 T cell receptor beta chains below were found in one sample sequenced in a study of response to subunit inactivated influenza vaccine. TCRdb recomputed calls from the RT-PCR reads with MiXCR, one row per CDR3 protein. The sample contains approximately 230,000 distinct CDR3 sequences, more than 9% of which appear only once. The specimen comprised non-naive T cells sorted from PBMCs, sampled less than 15 days before vaccination. The receptors come from a man aged 50 to 59 who received an inactivated influenza vaccine.

This clonotype was recorded a few times. The J gene is TRBJ2-3, the V gene TRBV6-1, with a possible D match to TRBD1 (6 bases). CDR1 is MNHNS, CDR2 SASEGT, per germline. The CDR3 has 16 amino acids. Deletions cut 6 bases from V and 0 bases from J, with 16 bases between. The CDR3 coding sequence is TGTGCCAGCAGGCTTCGAACGGGACATAGCACAGATACGCAGTATTTT. Protein sequence: CASRLRTGHSTDTQYF.

This clonotype has more than one count but fewer than ten. V is TRBV10-3 and J is TRBJ1-1; D is perhaps TRBD1 (6 bases). Per the germline V gene, CDR1 is ENHRY and CDR2 is SYGVKD. The CDR3 extends over 15 amino acids. V was trimmed by 10 bases and J by 0 bases, leaving 18 bases between them. As DNA, the CDR3 is TGTGCCAGCGGGACAAACGGATTAATGAACACTGAAGCTTTCTTT. Translation: CASGTNGLMNTEAFF.

This clonotype was seen at least ten times. The chain uses TRBV5-5 and TRBJ1-4; D not certain. The germline V gene encodes CDR1 SGHKS and CDR2 YYEKEE (reference sequence). The CDR3 sequence is 16 residues long. Trimming cost V 0 bases and J 3 bases, with 12 bases left between them. The CDR3 spells CASSLAVSAPNEKLFF. The CDR3 DNA reads as TGTGCCAGCAGCTTGGCCGTCTCAGCCCCTAATGAAAAACTGTTTTTT. Filled out from reference TRBV5-5 and TRBJ1-4, the complete variable domain reads DAGVTQSPTHLIKTRGQQVTLRCSPISGHKSVSWYQQVLGQGPQFIFQYYEKEERGRGNFPDRFSARQFPNYSSELNVNALLLGDSALYLCASSLAVSAPNEKLFFGSGTQLSVL.

The J gene is TRBJ2-2, the V gene TRBV12-3 or TRBV12-4; D not resolved. The CDR3 loop spans 14 amino acids. V was shortened by 6 bases and J by 2 bases, with 10 bases between the two germline ends. The CDR3 is CASRQSQNTGELFF. CDR3 DNA sequence: TGTGCCAGCAGGCAGTCCCAAAACACCGGGGAGCTGTTTTTT.

V and J are TRBV6-5 and TRBJ1-6; tentatively, D is TRBD1 (5 bases). Germline lookup yields CDR1 MNHEY and CDR2 SVGAGI. The CDR3 is 12 amino acids. V was shortened by 6 bases and J by 10 bases, with 10 bases between the two germline ends. The CDR3 nucleotides read TGTGCCAGCAGACAGGTGCGGTCACCCCTCCACTTT. This codes for CASRQVRSPLHF.

This clonotype has at least ten counts. The V call is TRBV7-9, the J call TRBJ1-4; D possibly corresponds to TRBD1 (6 bases). This CDR3 has 15 amino acids. V was shortened by 10 bases and J by 5 bases, with 20 bases between the two germline ends. The germline CDR1 and CDR2 sequences are SEHNR and FQNEAQ (reference sequence). The CDR3 nucleotides read TGTGCCAACACCCCATACAGGGACCGCAATGAAAAACTGTTTTTT. It encodes CANTPYRDRNEKLFF.

The chain employs TRBV7-9 and TRBJ1-1; D is undetermined. The V gene's germline CDR1 is SEHNR and CDR2 FQNEAQ (reference sequence). V dropped 4 bases and J dropped 7 bases, with 19 bases sitting between them. The length of the CDR3 is 15 residues. The CDR3 coding sequence is TGTGCCAGCAGCTGGGGAGGCCGAACCGGCGGTGAAGCTTTCTTT. The encoded protein is CASSWGGRTGGEAFF. Looking up the rest from reference TRBV7-9 and TRBJ1-1 gives the full variable domain: DTGVSQNPRHKITKRGQNVTFRCDPISEHNRLYWYRQTLGQGPEFLTYFQNEAQLEKSRLLSDRFSAERPKGSFSTLEIQRTEQGDSAMYLCASSWGGRTGGEAFFGQGTRLTVV.

The chain recombines TRBV6-4 with TRBJ2-3, with a tentative D call TRBD2 (6 bases). Trimming removed 3 bases from V and 1 base from J, with 14 bases in between. The CDR3 length is 16 residues. Looked up from germline, CDR1 is MRHNA and CDR2 is SNTAGT. The CDR3 loop reads CASSELGEVGTDTQYF. For the CDR3, the DNA is TGTGCCAGCAGTGAGCTAGGGGAGGTCGGCACAGATACGCAGTATTTT.

This clonotype was picked up a small number of times. The gene calls are TRBV3-1 and TRBJ2-3, with D possibly matching TRBD2 (5 bases). This CDR3 spans 14 amino acids. From germline, CDR1 is LGHDT and CDR2 YNNKEL (reference sequence). V dropped 2 bases and J dropped 2 bases, with 8 bases sitting between them. The CDR3 DNA reads TGTGCCAGCAGCCAATTACTAGACACAGATACGCAGTATTTT. This sequence encodes CASSQLLDTDTQYF.

This clonotype appeared a few times. V and J are TRBV20-1 and TRBJ2-2, with D hard to call. V lost 5 bases, J lost 2 bases, and 6 bases lay in between. CDR1 is DFQATT, CDR2 SNEGSKA, per germline (reference sequence). This CDR3 comprises 12 residues. The CDR3 DNA follows: TGCAGTGCTTCGCGAAACACCGGGGAGCTGTTTTTT. This sequence encodes CSASRNTGELFF.

This clonotype was detected ten times or more. The chain couples TRBV18 to TRBJ2-1; possibly TRBD2 for D (5 bases). The V and J ends lost 6 bases and 7 bases respectively, with 16 bases between them. Germline V gives CDR1 KGHSH, CDR2 LQKENI. This CDR3 spans 14 amino acids. CDR3 sequence reads: CASSSRLQGNEQFF. The CDR3 DNA sequence: TGTGCCAGCTCGTCAAGACTACAAGGGAATGAGCAGTTCTTC. The entire variable domain, with the rest obtained from reference TRBV18 and TRBJ2-1, is as follows: NAGVMQNPRHLVRRRGQEARLRCSPMKGHSHVYWYRQLPEEGLKFMVYLQKENIIDESGMPKERFSAEFPKEGPSILRIQQVVRGDSAAYFCASSSRLQGNEQFFGPGTRLTVL.

The chain links TRBV6-5 to TRBJ2-3; 7 bases match TRBD1. Germline CDR1 reads MNHEY; CDR2 reads SVGAGI. Trimming removed 1 base from V and 6 bases from J; junction bases left unmatched: 7. CDR3 length equals 15 residues. The CDR3 reads CASSYFGTVSDTQYF. The CDR3 coding sequence is TGTGCCAGCAGTTACTTCGGGACAGTGTCCGATACGCAGTATTTT.

V is TRBV5-8 and J is TRBJ2-5, with TRBD2 as a possible D gene (5 bases). Looked up from germline, CDR1 is SGHTS and CDR2 is YDEGEE. CDR3 length: 15 amino acids. V was clipped by 0 bases and J by 2 bases, with 11 bases between them. CDR3 region: CASSLGRRRQETQYF. The CDR3 DNA is TGTGCCAGCAGCTTGGGACGGAGGAGGCAAGAGACCCAGTACTTC.

This clonotype has only a few counts. The CDR3 protein is CATSDLPGRGRRTGELFF. The CDR3 DNA is TGTGCCACCAGTGATTTGCCGGGCAGGGGGCGGAGGACCGGGGAGCTGTTTTTT. The chain recombines TRBV24-1 with TRBJ2-2; 8 bases line up with TRBD1. CDR3 size: 18 residues. Germline CDR1 and CDR2: KGHDR and SFDVKD. Unmatched junction bases numbered 10, after V lost 0 bases and J lost 5 bases.

This clonotype showed up just a few times. The V gene is TRBV29-1, the J gene TRBJ2-5; TRBD1 agrees at 9 bases. With V trimmed by 3 bases and J by 0 bases, 5 bases remained unmatched. The CDR3 runs 15 residues. The germline CDR1 and CDR2 sequences are SQVTM and ANQGSEA. CDR3 bases: TGCAGCGTTGAGTTACAGGGGGCGTACCAAGAGACCCAGTACTTC. Translation gives CSVELQGAYQETQYF.

This clonotype was counted a few times. The genes are TRBV3-1 and TRBJ1-1; no definite D call. Per germline, CDR1 LGHDT and CDR2 YNNKEL (reference sequence). This CDR3 is built from 13 residues. V gave up 1 base and J gave up 4 bases, with 7 bases separating them. The CDR3 sequence: CASSQVAFTEAFF. In DNA, the CDR3 is TGTGCCAGCAGCCAAGTTGCTTTCACTGAAGCTTTCTTT.

The rearrangement joins TRBV6-2 or TRBV6-3 to TRBJ1-1; D is undetermined. The CDR3 totals 15 residues. Germline CDR1 MNHEY, CDR2 SVGEGT. V lost 2 bases to trimming and J lost 6 bases, with 16 bases between them. The CDR3 DNA reads as TGTGCCAGCAGTTACCTCACTCTTCGGAGAGCTGAAGCTTTCTTT. Translated: CASSYLTLRRAEAFF.

A few counts support this clonotype. J is TRBJ2-1 and V is TRBV27; 15 bases align to TRBD2. The CDR3 consists of 16 residues. Germline V CDR1 and CDR2: MNHEY, SMNVEV (reference sequence). The trim removed 5 bases at V and 6 bases at J, leaving 5 bases unmatched. The CDR3: CASSPRGLAGGNEQFF. Written as DNA, the CDR3 is TGTGCCAGCAGTCCGCGGGGACTAGCGGGAGGCAATGAGCAGTTCTTC.

This clonotype was detected ten times or more. The chain uses TRBV4-2 and TRBJ2-1, with a possible D match to TRBD1 (6 bases). V dropped 2 bases and J dropped 6 bases, with 17 bases sitting between them. This CDR3 region has 16 residues. The germline gives CDR1 LGHNA, CDR2 YNFKEQ. The DNA of the CDR3 is TGTGCCAGCAGCCAAACACAACAGGGTGAGATCAATGAGCAGTTCTTC. Its protein product is CASSQTQQGEINEQFF.

The chain is built from TRBV20-1 and TRBJ2-7, with D unclear. V gave up 5 bases and J gave up 2 bases, with 13 bases separating them. This CDR3 contains 13 residues. Germline V lookup: CDR1 DFQATT, CDR2 SNEGSKA (reference sequence). Here the CDR3 DNA reads TGCAGTGCTTACGACACGAGCCCCTACGAGCAGTACTTC. Translating it yields CSAYDTSPYEQYF.

The gene calls are TRBV11-2 and TRBJ2-6; no reliable D call. Germline CDR1 SGHAT, CDR2 FQNNGV. The germline V and J ends were trimmed by 1 base and 0 bases, with 19 bases remaining between them. The CDR3 contains 20 residues. CDR3: CASSLVGIGQQLSGANVLTF. The DNA of the CDR3 is TGTGCCAGCAGCTTAGTCGGTATAGGGCAGCAACTCTCTGGGGCCAACGTCCTGACTTTC.

The V and J genes are TRBV28 and TRBJ2-2; 10 bases line up with TRBD2. The V gene's germline CDR1 is MDHEN and CDR2 SYDVKM. The CDR3 loop spans 16 amino acids. J was trimmed by 5 bases and V by 6 bases; bases with no gene match: 9. The CDR3 sequence is CASRPDLAGATGELFF. The CDR3 DNA is TGTGCCAGCAGGCCTGATCTAGCGGGGGCAACCGGGGAGCTGTTTTTT.

The gene calls are TRBV6-2 or TRBV6-3 and TRBJ2-7; the match to TRBD2 covers 7 bases. With V trimmed by 5 bases and J by 5 bases, 15 bases remained unmatched. This CDR3 is built from 16 residues. The germline V gene has CDR1 MNHEY and CDR2 SVGEGT. The CDR3 spells CASSRGLGRESNEQYF. CDR3 nucleotides: TGTGCCAGCAGTCGAGGCTTAGGGCGGGAGTCCAACGAGCAGTACTTC.

This clonotype was counted only a few times. The gene calls are TRBV5-6 and TRBJ2-5, with D perhaps TRBD2 (6 bases). Germline V CDR1 and CDR2: SGHDT, YYEEEE. Trimming cost V 0 bases and J 3 bases, with 12 bases left between them. The CDR3 extends over 15 amino acids. The CDR3 reads CASSLVRGTEETQYF. The DNA of the CDR3 is TGTGCCAGCAGCTTGGTTCGCGGGACGGAAGAGACCCAGTACTTC.

This clonotype has a handful of counts. The V call is TRBV4-2, the J call TRBJ2-3; the D gene is possibly TRBD2 (5 bases). The CDR3 totals 14 residues. Trimming stripped 1 base from V and 5 bases from J, with 10 bases between. Germline-derived CDR1 and CDR2 are LGHNA and YNFKEQ. CDR3 amino acids: CASSQVRGRDTQYF. CDR3 DNA sequence: TGTGCCAGCAGCCAAGTGAGAGGGAGAGATACGCAGTATTTT.

There are many counts of this clonotype. The chain links TRBV5-1 to TRBJ1-1; no firm D call. This CDR3 has 15 amino acids. Trimming stripped 0 bases from V and 2 bases from J, with 11 bases between. Germline V gene data show CDR1 as SGHRS and CDR2 as YFSETQ. The CDR3 sequence is CASSLGLTPNTEAFF. In DNA, the CDR3 is TGCGCCAGCAGCTTGGGGTTGACACCAAACACTGAAGCTTTCTTT. Supplemented by reference TRBV5-1 and TRBJ1-1, the full variable domain reads KAGVTQTPRYLIKTRGQQVTLSCSPISGHRSVSWYQQTPGQGLQFLFEYFSETQRNKGNFPGRFSGRQFSNSRSEMNVSTLELGDSALYLCASSLGLTPNTEAFFGQGTRLTVV.

This clonotype was detected ten times or more. J is TRBJ2-1 and V is TRBV28, with 8 bases fitting TRBD2. This CDR3 spans 19 amino acids. Germline CDR1 reads MDHEN; CDR2 reads SYDVKM. Trimming took 4 bases from V and 5 from J; bases not matched to a gene: 19. CDR3 region: CASSSPVVAGGQRDNEQFF. CDR3 sequence (DNA): TGTGCCAGCAGTTCCCCGGTCGTGGCGGGAGGACAACGAGACAATGAGCAGTTCTTC.